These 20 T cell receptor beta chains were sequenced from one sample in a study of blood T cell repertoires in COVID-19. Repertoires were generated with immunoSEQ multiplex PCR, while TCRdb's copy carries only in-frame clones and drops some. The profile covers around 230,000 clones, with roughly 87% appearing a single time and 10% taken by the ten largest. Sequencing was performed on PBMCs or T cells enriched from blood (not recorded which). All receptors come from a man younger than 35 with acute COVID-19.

CDR3 coding DNA: TGTGCCACCAGTGATTTGACAGGGGAAGCTTTCTTT. It codes for CATSDLTGEAFF. The chain employs TRBV24-1 and TRBJ1-1; D perhaps matches TRBD1 (6 bases). Deletions cut 0 bases from V and 8 bases from J, with 6 bases between. CDR3 size: 12 residues. CDR1 is KGHDR, CDR2 SFDVKD, per germline.

The DNA for the CDR3 is TGTGCCAGCAGTATCGGCTGGACAGGAAGACTTTCACCCCTCCACTTT. It encodes CASSIGWTGRLSPLHF. The rearrangement joins TRBV28 to TRBJ1-6; 7 positions agree with TRBD1. Germline CDR1 reads MDHEN; CDR2 reads SYDVKM. The length of the CDR3 is 16 residues. Trimming at V came to 5 bases and at J to 9 bases, leaving 13 bases not matched to a gene.

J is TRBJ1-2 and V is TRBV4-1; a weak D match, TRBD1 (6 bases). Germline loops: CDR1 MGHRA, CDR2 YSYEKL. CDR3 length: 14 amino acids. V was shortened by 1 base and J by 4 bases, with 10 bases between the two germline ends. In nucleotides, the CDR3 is TGCGCCAGCAGCCAAGGGACAGATTTCTATGGCTACACCTTC. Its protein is CASSQGTDFYGYTF.

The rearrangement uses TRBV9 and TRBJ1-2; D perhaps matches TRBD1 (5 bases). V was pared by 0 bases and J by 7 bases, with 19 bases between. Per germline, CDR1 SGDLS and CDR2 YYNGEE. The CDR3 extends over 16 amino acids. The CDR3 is CASSVEEGDQGSGYTF. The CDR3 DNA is TGTGCCAGCAGCGTAGAAGAAGGGGATCAAGGAAGTGGCTACACCTTC.

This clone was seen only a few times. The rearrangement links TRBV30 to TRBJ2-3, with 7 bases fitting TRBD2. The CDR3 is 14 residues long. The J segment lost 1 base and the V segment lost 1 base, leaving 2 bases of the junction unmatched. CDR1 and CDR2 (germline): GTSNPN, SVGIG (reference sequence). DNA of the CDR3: TGTGCCTGGAGTGATCTAGCGGGCACAGATACGCAGTATTTT. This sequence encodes CAWSDLAGTDTQYF.

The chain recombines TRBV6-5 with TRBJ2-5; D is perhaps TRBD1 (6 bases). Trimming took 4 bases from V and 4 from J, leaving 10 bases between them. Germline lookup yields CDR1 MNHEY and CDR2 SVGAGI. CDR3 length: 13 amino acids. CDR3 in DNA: TGTGCCAGCAGTTTCGGGACAAGAGAGACCCAGTACTTC. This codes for CASSFGTRETQYF.

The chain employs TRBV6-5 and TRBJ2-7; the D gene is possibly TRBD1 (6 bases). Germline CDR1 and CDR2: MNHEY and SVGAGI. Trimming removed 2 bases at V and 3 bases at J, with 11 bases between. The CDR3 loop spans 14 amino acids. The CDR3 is CASSYGTGFYEQYF. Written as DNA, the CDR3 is TGTGCCAGCAGTTACGGAACAGGGTTCTACGAGCAGTACTTC.

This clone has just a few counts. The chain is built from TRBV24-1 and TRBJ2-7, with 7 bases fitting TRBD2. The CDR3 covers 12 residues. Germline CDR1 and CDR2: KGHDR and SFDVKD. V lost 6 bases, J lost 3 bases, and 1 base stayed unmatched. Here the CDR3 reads CATSRGDYEQYF. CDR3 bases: TGTGCCACCAGTCGGGGGGACTACGAGCAGTACTTC.

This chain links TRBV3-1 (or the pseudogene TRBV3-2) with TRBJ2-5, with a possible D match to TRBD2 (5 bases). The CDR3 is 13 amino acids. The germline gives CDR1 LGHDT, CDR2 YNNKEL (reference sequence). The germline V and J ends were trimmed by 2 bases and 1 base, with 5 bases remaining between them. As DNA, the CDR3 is TGTGCCAGCAGCCAAAGCGGCCAAGAGACCCAGTACTTC. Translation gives CASSQSGQETQYF.

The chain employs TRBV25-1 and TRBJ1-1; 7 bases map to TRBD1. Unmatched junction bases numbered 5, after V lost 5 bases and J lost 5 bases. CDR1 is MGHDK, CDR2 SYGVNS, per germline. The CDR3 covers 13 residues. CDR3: CASSQGGGTEAFF. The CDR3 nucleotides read TGTGCCAGCAGTCAGGGGGGCGGGACTGAAGCTTTCTTT.

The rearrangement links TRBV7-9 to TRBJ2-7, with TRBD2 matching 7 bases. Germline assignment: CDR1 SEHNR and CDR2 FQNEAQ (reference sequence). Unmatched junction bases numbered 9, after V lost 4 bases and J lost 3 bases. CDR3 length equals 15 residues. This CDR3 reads CASSSQLAPDYEQYF. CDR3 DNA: TGTGCCAGCAGCTCACAACTAGCGCCAGACTACGAGCAGTACTTC.

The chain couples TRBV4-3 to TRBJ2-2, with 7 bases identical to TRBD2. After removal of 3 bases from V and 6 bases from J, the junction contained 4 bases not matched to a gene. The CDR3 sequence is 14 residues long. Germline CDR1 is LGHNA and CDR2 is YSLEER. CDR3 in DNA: TGCGCCAGCAGCCAGGGGGGGTCCCCCGGGGAGCTGTTTTTT. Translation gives CASSQGGSPGELFF.

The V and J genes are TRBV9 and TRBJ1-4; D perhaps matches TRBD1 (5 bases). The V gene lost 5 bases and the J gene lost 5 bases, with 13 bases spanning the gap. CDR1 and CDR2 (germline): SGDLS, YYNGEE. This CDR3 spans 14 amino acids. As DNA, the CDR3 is TGTGCCAGCAGGGAAGGGGCTGTCAATGAAAAACTGTTTTTT. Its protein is CASREGAVNEKLFF.

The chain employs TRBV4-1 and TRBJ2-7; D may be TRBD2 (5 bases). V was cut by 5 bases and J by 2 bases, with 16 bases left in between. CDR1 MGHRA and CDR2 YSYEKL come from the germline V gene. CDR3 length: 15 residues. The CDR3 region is CASSITAGGTYEQYF. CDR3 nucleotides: TGCGCCAGCAGCATCACGGCGGGCGGCACCTACGAGCAGTACTTC.

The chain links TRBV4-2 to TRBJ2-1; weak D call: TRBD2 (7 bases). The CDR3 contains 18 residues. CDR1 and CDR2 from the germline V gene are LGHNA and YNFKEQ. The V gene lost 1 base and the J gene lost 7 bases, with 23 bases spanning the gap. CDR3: CASSQVEEGDYRRNEQFF. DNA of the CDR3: TGTGCCAGCAGCCAAGTGGAGGAGGGGGACTACCGGCGGAATGAGCAGTTCTTC.

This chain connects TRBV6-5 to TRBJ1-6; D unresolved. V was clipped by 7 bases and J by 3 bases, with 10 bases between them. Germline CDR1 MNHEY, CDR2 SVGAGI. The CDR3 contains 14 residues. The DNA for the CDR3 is TGTGCCAGCACCCAAGTACACTATAATTCACCCCTCCACTTT. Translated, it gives CASTQVHYNSPLHF.

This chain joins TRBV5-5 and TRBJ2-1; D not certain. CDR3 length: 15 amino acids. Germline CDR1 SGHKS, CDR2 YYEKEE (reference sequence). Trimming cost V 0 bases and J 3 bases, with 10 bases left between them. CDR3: CASSLGAEFYNEQFF. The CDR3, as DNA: TGTGCCAGCAGCTTGGGGGCAGAGTTCTACAATGAGCAGTTCTTC.

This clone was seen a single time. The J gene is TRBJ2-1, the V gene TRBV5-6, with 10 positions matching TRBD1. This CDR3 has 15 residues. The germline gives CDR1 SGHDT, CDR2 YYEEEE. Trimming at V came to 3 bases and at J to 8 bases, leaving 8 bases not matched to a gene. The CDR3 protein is CASSSPGTGVDEQFF. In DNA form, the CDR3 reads TGTGCCAGCAGCTCCCCCGGGACAGGGGTCGATGAGCAGTTCTTC.

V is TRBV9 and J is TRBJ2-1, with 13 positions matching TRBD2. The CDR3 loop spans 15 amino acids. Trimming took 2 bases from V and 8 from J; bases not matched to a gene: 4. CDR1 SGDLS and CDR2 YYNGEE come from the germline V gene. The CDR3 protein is CASSVRTSGGDEQFF. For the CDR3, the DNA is TGTGCCAGCAGCGTTCGGACTAGCGGGGGCGATGAGCAGTTCTTC.

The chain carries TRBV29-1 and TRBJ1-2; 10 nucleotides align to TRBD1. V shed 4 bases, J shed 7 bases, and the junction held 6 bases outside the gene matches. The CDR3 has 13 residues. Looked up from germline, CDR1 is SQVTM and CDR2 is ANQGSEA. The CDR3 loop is CSVARQGAGGYTF. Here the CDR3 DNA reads TGCAGCGTTGCAAGACAGGGGGCTGGTGGCTACACCTTC.